This TCR beta chain was observed in a study of PD-1 blockade in classical Hodgkin lymphoma. Assay: immunoSEQ multiplex PCR; the TCRdb copy retains only in-frame clones and omits some. The sample consists of around 21,000 clones, about 88% of them appearing once. The time point: cycle 4 day 1 (C4D1), after 6 weeks of nivolumab. No patient escaped relapse after autologous stem cell transplantation, and brentuximab vedotin exposure varied. PBMCs, once thawed, yielded CD8+ T cells isolated by magnetic negative selection. In germline, CDR1 is MNHEY, CDR2 SVGAGI. The CDR3 runs 13 residues. Deletions cut 1 base from V and 12 bases from J, with 13 bases between. Study-wide results and caveats: Diminished baseline TCR diversity has been reported in newly diagnosed patients relative to healthy donors. Although disease activity or prior therapy may be involved, causes of the repertoire differences remain undefined. Complete responders matched newly diagnosed patients in baseline diversity.

This clone was seen only a few times. The antigen is not known. The sample consisted of CD8+ T cells from blood, taken before the fourth cycle of nivolumab. This chain joins TRBV6-5 and TRBJ2-1, with D maybe TRBD2 (5 bases). The source of this sequence is a human donor with classical Hodgkin lymphoma. The CDR3 DNA reads TGTGCCAGCAGTTACTACGGACTCGACGGGCAGTTCTTC. This codes for CASSYYGLDGQFF.